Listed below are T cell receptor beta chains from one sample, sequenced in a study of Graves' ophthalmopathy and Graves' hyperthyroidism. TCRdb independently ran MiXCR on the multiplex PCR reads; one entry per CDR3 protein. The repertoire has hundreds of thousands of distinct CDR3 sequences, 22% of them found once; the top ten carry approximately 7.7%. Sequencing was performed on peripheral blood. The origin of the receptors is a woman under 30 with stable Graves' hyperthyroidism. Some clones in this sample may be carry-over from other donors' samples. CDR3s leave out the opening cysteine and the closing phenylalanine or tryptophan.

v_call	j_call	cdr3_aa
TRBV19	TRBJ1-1	ASSISRVPPVGTEAF
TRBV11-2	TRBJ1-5	ASSLGDVLRWGNQPQH
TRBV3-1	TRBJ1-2	ASSHFSGGANGYT
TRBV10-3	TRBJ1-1	AISDWDSHFAPNTEAF
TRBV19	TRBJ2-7	ASSIGGTGHYEQY
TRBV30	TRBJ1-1	AWSSGPTAAF
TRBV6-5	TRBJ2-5	ASSYLAGSRETQY
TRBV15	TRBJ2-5	ATSRRGGVPETQY
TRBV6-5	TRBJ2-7	ASRPDRFPSYEQY
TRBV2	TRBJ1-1	ASSRLTAEAF
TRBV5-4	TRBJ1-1	ASSLDPPPQLTGFLPNTEAF
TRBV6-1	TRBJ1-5	ASGVGSNQPQH
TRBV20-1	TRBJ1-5	SAELVGQPQH
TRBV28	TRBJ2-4	ASSTSGEWDKNIQY
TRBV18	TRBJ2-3	ASSPPVAADTQY
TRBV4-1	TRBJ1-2	ASSQDGQDYGYT
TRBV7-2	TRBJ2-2	ASSPGQSTGELF
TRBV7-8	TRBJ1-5	ASSLGDRAFNQPQH
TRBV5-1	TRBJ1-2	ASSSTVGPSVYGYT
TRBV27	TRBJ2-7	ATGGGNYEQY
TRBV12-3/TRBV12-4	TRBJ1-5	ASSLGTENQPQH
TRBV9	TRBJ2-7	ASSVDRTSGSEVQY
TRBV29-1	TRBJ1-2	SVETSPNYGYT
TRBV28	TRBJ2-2	ASSTGRVLF
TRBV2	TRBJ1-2	ASSGGQGINYGYT
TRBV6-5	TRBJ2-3	ASSYGGSTDTQY
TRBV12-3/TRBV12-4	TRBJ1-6	ASSPHGGPLH
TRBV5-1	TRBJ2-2	ASSLVVSLTGELF
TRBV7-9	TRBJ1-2	ASSFRIYGYT
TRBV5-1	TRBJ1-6	ASSLRGDWQSPLH
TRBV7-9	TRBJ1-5	ASSPSGRDYQPQH
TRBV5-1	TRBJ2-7	ASSLTGAYGQY
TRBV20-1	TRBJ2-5	SAGMGQAQETQY
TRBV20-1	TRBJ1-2	SASPPGSYGYT
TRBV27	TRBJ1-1	ASSLSSGANTEAF
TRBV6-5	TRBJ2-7	ASSWARAYEQY
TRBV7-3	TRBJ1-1	ASSTQGKTEAF
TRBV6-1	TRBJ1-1	ASSLFGQGEAF
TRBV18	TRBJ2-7	ASSPMAGTGGSEQY
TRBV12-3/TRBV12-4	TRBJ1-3	ASSLRVSGERNTIY
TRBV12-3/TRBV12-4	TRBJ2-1	ASSRRESDNEQF
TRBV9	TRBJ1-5	ASSPSWSNQPQH
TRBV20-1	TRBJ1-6	SASEGSLYNSPLH
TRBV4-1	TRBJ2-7	ASSRGLGRTGDYEQY
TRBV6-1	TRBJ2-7	AGRSTSASYEQY
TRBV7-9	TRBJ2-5	ASSWRQGGETQY
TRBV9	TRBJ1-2	ASSVATGTRNGYT
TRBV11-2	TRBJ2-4	ASSFYGGYLDIQY
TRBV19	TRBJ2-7	ATSPPSGSIYEQY